This T cell receptor (beta chain) stems from a study of T-cell reconstitution after alpha-beta-depleted transplantation in children. Study observations and caveats: Once a year had passed after transplant, T-cell counts and diversity came mostly from newly produced T cells. Approximately two months post-transplant, alpha-beta T cells reportedly originated from several hundred expanded graft clones.

This clonotype was seen many times. Its specificity is not known. Construction of the TCRbeta library involved unique molecular identifiers. TCRdb processed the PCR reads anew with MiXCR; each CDR3 protein has one entry. Counted here are some 190,000 distinct CDR3 sequences, 11% occurring once; the ten biggest clones make up approximately 13%. The CDR3 has 15 amino acids. Germline V gene lookup returns CDR1 LNHDA and CDR2 SQIVND (reference sequence). Trimming took 3 bases from V and 5 from J; bases not matched to a gene: 6. J is TRBJ1-5 and V is TRBV19; 8 bases agree with TRBD1. The sequence was obtained from a boy aged 2 to 10 with acute myeloid leukemia, due to receive a stem cell transplant. The source was PBMCs, collected before TCRalphabeta/CD19-depleted stem cell transplant. Here the CDR3 reads CASSMWQGAHQPQHF. The CDR3 region has the DNA TGTGCCAGTAGTATGTGGCAGGGGGCACATCAGCCCCAGCATTTT.